This T cell receptor (beta chain) is from a study of quantifying T cell responses using KT2 cells (TCRdb year 2017). Turning to the overall study: RNA was DNase-treated and reverse transcribed with TCR alpha and beta constant-region primers, mostly using SuperScript III. Under optimum conditions, the efficiency of the T4 ligation step was estimated to be more than 9.5%. PCR2 was run as a SYBR Green qPCR and stopped at a predetermined fluorescence threshold to avoid over-amplification.

To note about this clonotype: Its antigen is still unknown. No much larger clonotype is one base removed from it; base qualities were not supplied.

Study-level results and caveats: Saturation was seen in the detection of KT2 sequences when very high numbers of KT2 cells were spiked in. This TCR sequencing study did not compare the pipeline side by side with other TCR sequencing techniques. The numbers of KT2 alpha and beta sequences increased linearly with the number of input KT2 cells across several orders of magnitude. KT2 sequences were still detected at the lowest spike-in tested, roughly one KT2 cell per 100,000 PBMC.

V drops 1 base and J drops 2 bases, leaving 6 bases in between. CDR1 and CDR2 were assigned from the germline V gene as LGHNA and YNFKEQ. The CDR3 holds 14 amino acids from the cysteine to the phenylalanine. Only CDR3 DNA is held: 42 bases, read in frame from base 1. Library generation was performed with UMI-ligation and nested PCR. A single-stranded oligonucleotide carrying the Illumina SP2 sequence and a UMI was ligated to the cDNA 3' end using T4 RNA ligase 1. PCR1 consisted of about 4 cycles (98 degrees C 15 s, 69 degrees C 30 s, 72 degrees C 40 s), and for the beta primer an equimolar mix of RC1.1 and RC1.2 was used to cover TRBC1 and TRBC2. From PCR2 onward, TCR alpha and beta chains were processed separately, and sample indices and Illumina adaptors were added. Placed after an 8-base spacer, the UMI was made up of 12 random nucleotides arranged as two hexamers with a spacer between them. Sequencing was done on an Illumina MiSeq using v2 2x251 paired-end chemistry, usually with some twelve samples per run. To boost diversity, each sequencing library was supplemented with PhiX DNA at 5-7%. The original pipeline was this. The raw reads were converted into FASTQ with bcl2fastq and then demultiplexed by dual indices with Demultiplexor. V and J genes were assigned by Decombinator through tag matching that permitted a single base-pair mismatch. Using UMIs, Collapsinator corrected both sequencing errors and the frequency errors that come from PCR heterogeneity. Decombinator identifiers were converted to nucleotide sequence by CDR3Translator, the sequences were translated to amino acids, and CDR3 was extracted using C- and N-terminal motifs. A cluster of KT2 sequences sharing one unique molecular identifier was counted as one distinct KT2 TCR. TCRdb redid the processing of the public reads, applying fastp at Q25 and MiXCR, and retained in-frame beta chains. One record per CDR3 amino acid sequence lists the most common genes and DNA. The V and J calls and clone size come from TCRdb's table, not from the authors' own analysis. The table for this sample lists 45,000 to 65,000 distinct CDR3 sequences; roughly an eighth of them were counted only once. In total, the top ten clones hold roughly 9.5% of the sample.

To test the sensitivity and accuracy of the pipeline, known numbers of KT2, a T cell clone whose TCR had already been sequenced, were spiked into unfractionated PBMC. A range of KT2-to-PBMC ratios was generated by mixing KT2 cells with a fixed number of PBMC. The chain is assembled from TRBV4-2 and TRBJ1-3, with the identity of the D gene unclear. Sequencing was done on a sample of PBMCs spiked with cells of the T cell clone KT2. The TCR comes from a human donor. Read as DNA, the sequence is TGTGCCAGCAGCCAAGTGATCACTGGAAACACCATATATTTT. This yields the protein CASSQVITGNTIYF.